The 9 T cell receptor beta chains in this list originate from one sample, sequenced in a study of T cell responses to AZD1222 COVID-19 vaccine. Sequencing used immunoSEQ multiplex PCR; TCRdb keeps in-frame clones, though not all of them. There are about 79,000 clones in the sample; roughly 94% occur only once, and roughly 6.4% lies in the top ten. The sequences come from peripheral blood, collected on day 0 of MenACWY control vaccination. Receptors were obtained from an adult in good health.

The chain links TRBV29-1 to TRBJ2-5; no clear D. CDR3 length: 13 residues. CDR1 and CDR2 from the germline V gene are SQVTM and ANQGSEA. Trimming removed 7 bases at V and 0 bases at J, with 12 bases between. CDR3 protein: CSASDGNQETQYF. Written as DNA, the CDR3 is TGCAGCGCCTCGGACGGAAACCAAGAGACCCAGTACTTC.

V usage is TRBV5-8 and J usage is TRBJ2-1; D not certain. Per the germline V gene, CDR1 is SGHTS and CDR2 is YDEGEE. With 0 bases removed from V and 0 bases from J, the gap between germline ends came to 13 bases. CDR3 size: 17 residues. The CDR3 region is CASSLALLSSSYNEQFF. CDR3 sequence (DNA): TGTGCCAGCAGCTTGGCGCTTCTTTCCAGCTCCTACAATGAGCAGTTCTTC.

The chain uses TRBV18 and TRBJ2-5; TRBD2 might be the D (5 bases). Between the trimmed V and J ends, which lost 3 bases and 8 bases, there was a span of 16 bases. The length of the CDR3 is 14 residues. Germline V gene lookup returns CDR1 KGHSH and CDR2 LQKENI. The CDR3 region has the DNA TGTGCCAGCTCACCGTTTGGCCTAGCTGGCACCCAGTACTTC. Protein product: CASSPFGLAGTQYF.

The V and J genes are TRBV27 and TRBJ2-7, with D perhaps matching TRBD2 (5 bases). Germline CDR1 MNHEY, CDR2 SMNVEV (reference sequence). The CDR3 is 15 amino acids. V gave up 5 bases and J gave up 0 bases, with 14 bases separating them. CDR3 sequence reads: CASSAGLLSSYEQYF. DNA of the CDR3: TGTGCCAGCAGTGCTGGACTCCTAAGCTCCTACGAGCAGTACTTC.

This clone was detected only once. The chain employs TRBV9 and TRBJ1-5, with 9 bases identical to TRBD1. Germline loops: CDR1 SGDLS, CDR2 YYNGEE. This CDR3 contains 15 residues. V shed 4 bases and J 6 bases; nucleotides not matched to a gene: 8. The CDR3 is CASSSGQGSSQPQHF. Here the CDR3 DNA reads TGTGCCAGCAGCTCAGGACAGGGGTCGAGTCAGCCCCAGCATTTT.

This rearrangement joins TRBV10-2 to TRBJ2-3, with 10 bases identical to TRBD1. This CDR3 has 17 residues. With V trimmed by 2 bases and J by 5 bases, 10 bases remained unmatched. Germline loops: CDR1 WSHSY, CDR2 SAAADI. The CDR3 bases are TGCGCCAGCAGTGAGATGTGGACAGGGGGTTCAAGAGATACGCAGTATTTT. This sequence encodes CASSEMWTGGSRDTQYF.

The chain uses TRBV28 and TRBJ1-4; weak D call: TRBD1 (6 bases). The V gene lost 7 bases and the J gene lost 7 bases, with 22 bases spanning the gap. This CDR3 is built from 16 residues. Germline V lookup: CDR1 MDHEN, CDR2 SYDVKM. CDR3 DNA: TGTGCCAGCATCGGGGATCGGGCAGGGGCACTTGAAAAACTGTTTTTT. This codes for CASIGDRAGALEKLFF. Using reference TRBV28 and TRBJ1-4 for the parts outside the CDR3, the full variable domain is DVKVTQSSRYLVKRTGEKVFLECVQDMDHENMFWYRQDPGLGLRLIYFSYDVKMKEKGDIPEGYSVSREKKERFSLILESASTNQTSMYLCASIGDRAGALEKLFFGSGTQLSVL.

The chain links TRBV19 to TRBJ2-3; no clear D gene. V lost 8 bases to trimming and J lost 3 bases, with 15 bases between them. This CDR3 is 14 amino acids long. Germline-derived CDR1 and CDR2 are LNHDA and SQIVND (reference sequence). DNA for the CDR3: TGTGCCAGTTGCTCCGGGTTTGCGACAGATACGCAGTATTTT. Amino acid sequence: CASCSGFATDTQYF.

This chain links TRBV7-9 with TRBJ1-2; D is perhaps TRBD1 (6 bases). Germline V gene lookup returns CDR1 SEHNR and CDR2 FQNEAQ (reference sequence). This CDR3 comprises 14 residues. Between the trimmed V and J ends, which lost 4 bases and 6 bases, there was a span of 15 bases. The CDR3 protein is CASSSRGVRDGYTF. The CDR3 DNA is TGTGCCAGCAGCTCTAGGGGGGTACGTGATGGCTACACCTTC.